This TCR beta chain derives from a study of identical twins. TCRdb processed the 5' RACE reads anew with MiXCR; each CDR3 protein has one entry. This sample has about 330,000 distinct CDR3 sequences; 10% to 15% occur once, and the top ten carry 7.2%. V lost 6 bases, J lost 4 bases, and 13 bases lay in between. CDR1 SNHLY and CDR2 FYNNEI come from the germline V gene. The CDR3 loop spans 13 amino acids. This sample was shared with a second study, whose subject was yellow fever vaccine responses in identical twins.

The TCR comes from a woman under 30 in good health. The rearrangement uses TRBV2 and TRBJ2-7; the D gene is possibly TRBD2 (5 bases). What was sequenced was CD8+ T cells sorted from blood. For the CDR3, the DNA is TGTGCCAGCAGGTACAGCACTAGTTACGAGCAGTACGTC. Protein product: CASRYSTSYEQYV.